The rows below give T cell receptor beta chains drawn from one sample of a study of blood T cell repertoires in COVID-19. Only in-frame clones appear in the TCRdb table, and some are missing; sequencing was by immunoSEQ multiplex PCR. The table has 90,000 to 110,000 clones, around 83% seen once. Material: peripheral blood. The receptors originated from a woman at least 80 years old with active or convalescent COVID-19. The CDR3 runs from the conserved cysteine through the conserved F or W. Each record gives: D gene, clone size, J gene, V gene, CDR3 DNA, CDR3 protein. A D gene is named only where the DNA matches it firmly. Not all rows give a size; the values are once, few, many and, for expanded clones, a class.

. | . | TRBJ1-1 | TRBV3-1/TRBV3-2 | TGTGCCAGCAGCCAACCCCGGGGGGGGGCTGACACTGAAGCTTTCTTT | CASSQPRGGADTEAFF
. | . | TRBJ2-6 | TRBV19 | TGTGCCAGTAGTACCGTTCCTGGGGCCAACGTCCTGACTTTC | CASSTVPGANVLTF
. | . | TRBJ1-1 | TRBV10-3 | TGTGCCATCAGTGAGTCGTCAGGGAGGGCCACTGAAGCTTTCTTT | CAISESSGRATEAFF
TRBD1 | . | TRBJ2-7 | TRBV4-2 | TGTGCCAGCAGCCAAGATCAACAGGGGGTGCCCTACGAGCAGTACTTC | CASSQDQQGVPYEQYF
. | . | TRBJ2-5 | TRBV21-1 | TGTGCCAGCAGCGAGGATCGGAGGGGCGATAACTTAGCGGGCCTAAGTTACTTC | CASSEDRRGDNLAGLSYF
TRBD2 | . | TRBJ2-1 | TRBV27 | TGTGCCAGCAGTCCCAGGACTAGCGGGAGACTCTACAATGAGCAGTTCTTC | CASSPRTSGRLYNEQFF
TRBD2 | . | TRBJ2-2 | TRBV5-6 | TGTGCCAGCAGCTTTACTAGCGGGCATAGAGATGTCGGGGAGCTGTTTTTT | CASSFTSGHRDVGELFF
TRBD2 | . | TRBJ2-5 | TRBV2 | TGTGCCAGCAGCCACCTAGCGGAGCAAGAGACCCAGTACTTC | CASSHLAEQETQYF
. | few | TRBJ1-6 | TRBV6-6 | TGTGCCAGCAGTAGTCGACAGGATAATTCACCCCTCCACTTT | CASSSRQDNSPLHF
. | . | TRBJ2-1 | TRBV12-3/TRBV12-4 | TGTGCCAGCAGATCGGACAGTTACAATGAGCAGTTCTTC | CASRSDSYNEQFF
. | . | TRBJ2-4 | TRBV2 | TGTGCCAGCAGTGTCGGTCGCCCGAGCGTATACTTC | CASSVGRPSVYF
. | . | TRBJ1-1 | TRBV18 | TGTGCCAGCTCATTCAGGACAGCCATGAACACTGAAGCTTTCTTT | CASSFRTAMNTEAFF
TRBD2 | once | TRBJ2-3 | TRBV28 | TGTGCCAGCAGTCCAGCGGGAGGTCACACAGATACGCAGTATTTT | CASSPAGGHTDTQYF
. | . | TRBJ2-2 | TRBV28 | TGTGCCGGCTCTCGCGGGAACACCGGGGAGCTGTTTTTT | CAGSRGNTGELFF
TRBD1 | . | TRBJ1-2 | TRBV9 | TGTGCCAGCAGCGTCGGGACAGGGCGAGCTAACTATGGCTACACCTTC | CASSVGTGRANYGYTF
TRBD1 | . | TRBJ1-6 | TRBV11-2 | TGTGCCAGCAGCATCAGGGGGTATTATAATTCACCCCTCCACTTT | CASSIRGYYNSPLHF
. | . | TRBJ2-7 | TRBV5-1 | TGCGCCAGCAGCTCTACCGGGACACCGATCGAGCAGTACTTC | CASSSTGTPIEQYF
TRBD1 | . | TRBJ2-1 | TRBV6-5 | TGTGCCAGCTATTTCCCGGGACAGGGGGGACATGAGCAGTTCTTC | CASYFPGQGGHEQFF
TRBD2 | once | TRBJ2-7 | TRBV5-1 | TGCGCCAGCAGCGTGTCCGGGACTAGCGGGACCGAGCAGTACTTC | CASSVSGTSGTEQYF
. | few | TRBJ1-2 | TRBV9 | TGTGCCAGCAGCGCAACCCCCGCGGAAGACTATGGCTACACCTTC | CASSATPAEDYGYTF
TRBD2 | . | TRBJ2-7 | TRBV5-1 | TGCGCCAGCAGAACTAGCGGGAGGGCCAACGAGCAGTACTTC | CASRTSGRANEQYF
. | . | TRBJ1-2 | TRBV11-2 | TGTGCCAGCAGCTTAGAGGCAGGGAACTATGGCTACACCTTC | CASSLEAGNYGYTF
TRBD2 | . | TRBJ2-1 | TRBV5-1 | TGCGCCAGCAGCCCAAGGACTAGCGGTTCCTACAATGAGCAGTTCTTC | CASSPRTSGSYNEQFF
. | . | TRBJ1-2 | TRBV5-4 | TGTGCCAGCAGCCAAACAGGGTACGGCTACACCTTC | CASSQTGYGYTF
. | few | TRBJ1-5 | TRBV7-2 | TGTGCCAGCAGCTCCTGGTCAGGGAGCAATCAGCCCCAGCATTTT | CASSSWSGSNQPQHF
TRBD1 | . | TRBJ2-3 | TRBV11-3 | TGTGCCAGCAGCCCACCCGGGACAGGGGGTGCAGATACGCAGTATTTT | CASSPPGTGGADTQYF
TRBD1 | . | TRBJ1-6 | TRBV10-2 | TGCGCCAGCAGTGAGTCGAACAGGGGTGATTCACCCCTCCACTTT | CASSESNRGDSPLHF
TRBD2 | . | TRBJ2-1 | TRBV6-4 | TGTGCCAGCAGTGACTCAGCCGCCAGCGGGGGGGTAAATGAGCAGTTCTTC | CASSDSAASGGVNEQFF
. | . | TRBJ2-7 | TRBV7-9 | TGTGCCAGCAGCAATCCGGGGGACCCGATCTACGAGCAGTACTTC | CASSNPGDPIYEQYF
. | once | TRBJ2-7 | TRBV5-1 | TGCGCCAGCAGCTTCCAACTAGGTAGCTCCTACGAGCAGTACTTC | CASSFQLGSSYEQYF
. | . | TRBJ2-7 | TRBV5-6 | TGTGCCACCGCTAGACAGGGGAGGGACGAGCAGTACTTC | CATARQGRDEQYF
TRBD1 | . | TRBJ1-1 | TRBV6-5 | TGTGCCAGCAGTTACCGGACAGGGGACACTGAAGCTTTCTTT | CASSYRTGDTEAFF
. | . | TRBJ2-2 | TRBV5-1 | TGCGCCAGCAGCTTAGATGGACAAAGCACCGGGGAGCTGTTTTTT | CASSLDGQSTGELFF
. | . | TRBJ2-5 | TRBV11-2 | TGTGCCAGCAGCTTATCTACGGAAGAGACCCAGTACTTC | CASSLSTEETQYF
. | . | TRBJ2-7 | TRBV7-2 | TGTGCCAGCAGCTTAGCGGAGACTAACGTAATTTTC | CASSLAETNVIF
TRBD1 | once | TRBJ1-6 | TRBV4-2 | TGTGCCAGCAGCCAAGGGGACAGGGGAACCTCACCCCTCCACTTT | CASSQGDRGTSPLHF
. | once | TRBJ1-2 | TRBV11-1 | TGTGCCAGCAGCCCCCAAGGCGGCAGGGTGGATGGCTACACCTTC | CASSPQGGRVDGYTF
. | . | TRBJ2-1 | TRBV5-1 | TGCGCCAGCAGCTCTCTGGCTGGCTATGAGCAGTTCTTC | CASSSLAGYEQFF
. | . | TRBJ2-2 | TRBV6-5 | TGTGCCGAGGGCATCGCGAACACCGGGGAGCTGTTTTTT | CAEGIANTGELFF
TRBD1 | . | TRBJ1-1 | TRBV18 | TGTGCCAGCTCACCACCCGGGAGGGGGCGGATGAACACTGAAGCTTTCTTT | CASSPPGRGRMNTEAFF
. | . | TRBJ1-2 | TRBV19 | TGTGCCAGTAGGAGGGGGTCCGACTATGGCTACACCTTC | CASRRGSDYGYTF